One and the same sample provided the 19 T cell receptor beta chains below, sequenced in a study of multiple sclerosis patients with progressive multifocal leukoencephalopathy. Profiling relied on immunoSEQ multiplex PCR, and the TCRdb table lists in-frame clones only, not all of them. Among approximately 30,000 clones listed, around 87% were seen once. As to time point: roughly 13 months of natalizumab therapy. Specimen: PBMCs, collected from a patient treated with natalizumab. These receptors were obtained from a human donor with multiple sclerosis.

The rearrangement uses TRBV19 and TRBJ1-1; 7 positions match TRBD1. The germline V gene has CDR1 LNHDA and CDR2 SQIVND (reference sequence). The ends lost 6 bases at V and 7 bases at J; junction bases unmatched: 5. The CDR3 consists of 12 residues. The CDR3 region is CASRPHRGEAFF. CDR3 in DNA: TGTGCCAGTAGGCCCCACAGGGGTGAAGCTTTCTTT.

The chain carries TRBV2 and TRBJ1-1, with TRBD1 identical over 7 bases. The CDR3 length is 15 residues. Per the germline V gene, CDR1 is SNHLY and CDR2 is FYNNEI. V gave up 5 bases and J gave up 1 base; unmatched junction bases: 7. The CDR3 loop reads CASSSRTGKNTEAFF. The CDR3 DNA follows: TGTGCCAGCAGTTCTCGGACAGGAAAGAACACTGAAGCTTTCTTT.

This rearrangement joins TRBV11-2 to TRBJ2-1; D gene uncertain. CDR1 and CDR2 (germline): SGHAT, FQNNGV. V was trimmed by 6 bases and J by 10 bases, leaving 10 bases between them. The CDR3 loop spans 11 amino acids. CDR3 sequence reads: CASRSGLEQFF. The CDR3 nucleotides read TGTGCCAGCAGATCCGGGCTAGAGCAGTTCTTC.

The V and J genes are TRBV19 and TRBJ2-2, with D possibly being TRBD1 (6 bases). V was cut by 5 bases and J by 7 bases, with 17 bases left in between. The length of the CDR3 is 15 residues. Germline CDR1 LNHDA, CDR2 SQIVND (reference sequence). The CDR3, as DNA: TGTGCCAGTAGTCTTACACAGGGAACTAGCGGGGAGCTGTTTTTT. Encoded protein: CASSLTQGTSGELFF.

CDR3 protein: CASSFVASPLHF. In nucleotides, the CDR3 is TGTGCCAGCAGCTTTGTCGCCTCACCCCTCCACTTT. J is TRBJ1-6 and V is TRBV7-2; D is undetermined. V was pared by 3 bases and J by 10 bases, with 7 bases between. Germline lookup yields CDR1 SGHTA and CDR2 FQGNSA. The CDR3 runs to 12 residues.

The chain joins TRBV4-1 to TRBJ1-5, with unresolved D. The CDR3 is 15 amino acids. Between the trimmed V and J ends, which lost 3 bases and 6 bases, there was a span of 15 bases. CDR1 and CDR2 from the germline V gene are MGHRA and YSYEKL. CDR3 amino acids: CASSHHALGGQPQHF. The CDR3 region has the DNA TGCGCCAGCAGCCACCACGCCCTGGGAGGTCAGCCCCAGCATTTT.

The table lists this clone with a count of one. The gene calls are TRBV7-2 and TRBJ2-5; 7 bases fit TRBD2. CDR3 length equals 16 residues. The germline V gene encodes CDR1 SGHTA and CDR2 FQGNSA. The junction had 7 bases not matched to a gene; V was cut back by 1 base and J by 2 bases. The CDR3 reads CASSLVSLAVQETQYF. The CDR3 DNA is TGTGCCAGCAGCTTAGTGTCGCTAGCGGTGCAAGAGACCCAGTACTTC.

This clone has only one observation. The chain couples TRBV5-5 to TRBJ1-2, with TRBD1 matching over 9 bases. V lost 2 bases and J lost 4; bases outside the gene matches: 9. CDR1 is SGHKS, CDR2 YYEKEE, per germline (reference sequence). The CDR3 has 16 residues. CDR3 sequence reads: CASSFAGGQGLYGYTF. The DNA of the CDR3 is TGTGCCAGCAGCTTCGCCGGGGGACAGGGCCTCTATGGCTACACCTTC.

This clone showed up just once. The chain couples TRBV4-1 to TRBJ1-3, with D perhaps TRBD1 (6 bases). The CDR3 covers 16 residues. V shed 0 bases and J shed 0 bases, with 9 bases lying between them. CDR1 and CDR2 from the germline V gene are MGHRA and YSYEKL. The chain's CDR3 is CASSQDWGLSGNTIYF. CDR3 in DNA: TGCGCCAGCAGCCAAGATTGGGGGCTCTCTGGAAACACCATATATTTT.

This chain links TRBV7-9 with TRBJ2-4; D gene unclear. The length of the CDR3 is 11 residues. Germline lookup yields CDR1 SEHNR and CDR2 FQNEAQ (reference sequence). The V and J ends lost 5 bases and 8 bases respectively, with 7 bases between them. This chain's CDR3 is CASSPADIQYF. The CDR3 DNA follows: TGTGCCAGCAGCCCAGCCGACATTCAGTACTTC.

The chain recombines TRBV4-3 with TRBJ2-7, with TRBD2 as a possible D gene (5 bases). CDR1 is LGHNA and CDR2 is YSLEER in the germline V gene. V shed 1 base and J shed 2 bases, with 12 bases lying between them. CDR3 length: 15 amino acids. DNA of the CDR3: TGCGCCAGCAGCCAAGGGGGAGTCGTTCCCTACGAGCAGTACTTC. This codes for CASSQGGVVPYEQYF.

V gene TRBV14 combines with J gene TRBJ2-7; D ambiguous. The CDR3 runs to 13 residues. Trimming shortened V by 4 bases and J by 4 bases, and 11 bases separated the two germline ends. Germline V lookup: CDR1 SGHDN, CDR2 FVKESK. The CDR3 sequence: CASSPFSMYEQYF. The CDR3, as DNA: TGTGCCAGCAGCCCATTCTCAATGTACGAGCAGTACTTC.

The rearrangement uses TRBV13 and TRBJ1-1; 9 bases are a match to TRBD1. The V segment lost 3 bases and the J segment 0 bases; nucleotides outside the gene matches: 5. The CDR3 is made up of 16 amino acids. Germline V lookup: CDR1 PRHDT, CDR2 FYEKMQ (reference sequence). DNA of the CDR3: TGTGCCAGCAGCTTTGCCGGGACAGGGATGAACACTGAAGCTTTCTTT. This encodes CASSFAGTGMNTEAFF.

This chain uses TRBV5-1 with TRBJ1-3, with 7 bases matching TRBD1. The CDR3 extends over 18 amino acids. Germline CDR1 reads SGHRS; CDR2 reads YFSETQ. The junction had 12 bases not matched to a gene; V was cut back by 1 base and J by 2 bases. DNA of the CDR3: TGCGCCAGCAGCTTGAGACAGGGAAGGGAATCGGCTGGAAACACCATATATTTT. It encodes CASSLRQGRESAGNTIYF.

This clone has just one count. The rearrangement uses TRBV2 and TRBJ1-2; 8 nucleotides agree with TRBD1. CDR3 length: 12 residues. Germline assignment: CDR1 SNHLY and CDR2 FYNNEI. Trimming at V came to 6 bases and at J to 8 bases, leaving 5 bases not matched to a gene. CDR3 coding DNA: TGTGCCAGCAGGGGACAGGTTGGAGGCTACACCTTC. Encoded protein: CASRGQVGGYTF.

V is TRBV4-1 and J is TRBJ1-2; D remains ambiguous. In germline, CDR1 is MGHRA, CDR2 YSYEKL. The CDR3 loop spans 14 amino acids. V shed 0 bases and J shed 5 bases, with 10 bases lying between them. The CDR3 DNA follows: TGCGCCAGCAGCCAAGATCCAGGAGGGTATGGCTACACCTTC. It codes for CASSQDPGGYGYTF.

The chain uses TRBV9 and TRBJ1-2; possible D gene TRBD1, 5 bases. V was trimmed by 0 bases and J by 7 bases, leaving 10 bases between them. Germline CDR1 is SGDLS and CDR2 is YYNGEE. The CDR3 runs to 13 residues. The CDR3 DNA reads TGTGCCAGCAGCGTAGCCCCAGGGCGTGGCTACACCTTC. Encoded protein: CASSVAPGRGYTF. Combining the CDR3 with reference TRBV9 and TRBJ1-2 gives the whole variable domain DSGVTQTPKHLITATGQRVTLRCSPRSGDLSVYWYQQSLDQGLQFLIQYYNGEERAKGNILERFSAQQFPDLHSELNLSSLELGDSALYFCASSVAPGRGYTFGSGTRLTVV.

V gene TRBV9 combines with J gene TRBJ2-2; no reliable D call. The CDR3 is 13 amino acids. Germline loops: CDR1 SGDLS, CDR2 YYNGEE. Trimming left V 3 bases short and J 1 base short, with 4 bases between. The CDR3 DNA follows: TGTGCCAGCAGCGCTCTGAACACCGGGGAGCTGTTTTTT. This translates into CASSALNTGELFF. Full variable domain (remainder filled in from reference TRBV9 and TRBJ2-2): DSGVTQTPKHLITATGQRVTLRCSPRSGDLSVYWYQQSLDQGLQFLIQYYNGEERAKGNILERFSAQQFPDLHSELNLSSLELGDSALYFCASSALNTGELFFGEGSRLTVL.

The chain carries TRBV11-2 and TRBJ2-3; unclear D gene. The V and J ends lost 1 base and 6 bases respectively, with 8 bases between them. CDR3 size: 13 residues. CDR1 and CDR2 from the germline V gene are SGHAT and FQNNGV. The CDR3: CASSLGSGDTQYF. CDR3 sequence (DNA): TGTGCCAGCAGCTTAGGATCCGGGGATACGCAGTATTTT.